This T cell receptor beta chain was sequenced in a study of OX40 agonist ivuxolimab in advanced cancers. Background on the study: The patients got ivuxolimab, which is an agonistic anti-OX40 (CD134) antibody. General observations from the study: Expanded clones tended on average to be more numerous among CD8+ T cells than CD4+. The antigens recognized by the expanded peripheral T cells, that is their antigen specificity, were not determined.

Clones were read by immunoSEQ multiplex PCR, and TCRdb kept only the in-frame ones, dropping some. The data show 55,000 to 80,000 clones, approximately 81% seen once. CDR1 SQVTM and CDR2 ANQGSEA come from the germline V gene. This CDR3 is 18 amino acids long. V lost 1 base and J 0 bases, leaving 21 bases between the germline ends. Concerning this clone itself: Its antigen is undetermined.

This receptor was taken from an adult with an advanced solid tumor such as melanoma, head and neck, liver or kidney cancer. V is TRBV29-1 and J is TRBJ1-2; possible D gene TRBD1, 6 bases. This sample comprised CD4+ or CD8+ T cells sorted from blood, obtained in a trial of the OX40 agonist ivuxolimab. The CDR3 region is CSVEAGAGNAGANYGYTF. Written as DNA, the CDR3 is TGCAGCGTTGAAGCAGGGGCAGGGAACGCTGGGGCTAACTATGGCTACACCTTC.